These 18 T cell receptor beta chains were all obtained from the same sample, sequenced in a study of cytomegalovirus exposure and HLA in healthy donors. The PCR contained 60 Vbeta and 13 Jbeta primers. Clones were sequenced by immunoSEQ multiplex PCR, and TCRdb holds only the in-frame ones, with some missing. The data hold under 200,000 clones, with 60% to 80% observed a single time. The specimen was PBMCs. These receptor sequences come from a man aged 45-65 years in good health and CMV-seropositive.

V gene TRBV4-1 combines with J gene TRBJ1-5; the D is unclear. Between the trimmed V and J ends, which lost 8 bases and 0 bases, there was a span of 14 bases. The CDR3 consists of 15 residues. The germline CDR1 and CDR2 sequences are MGHRA and YSYEKL. DNA of the CDR3: TGCGCCAGCCGAGGCCCCGGGAGTAGCAATCAGCCCCAGCATTTT. The encoded protein is CASRGPGSSNQPQHF.

The chain links TRBV27 to TRBJ2-1, with 7 bases that match TRBD2. This CDR3 has 16 amino acids. Per the germline V gene, CDR1 is MNHEY and CDR2 is SMNVEV (reference sequence). The V gene end was trimmed by 4 bases and the J gene end by 0 bases; junction bases not matched to a gene: 6. Here the CDR3 DNA reads TGTGCCAGCAGTTCGTCTAGCGGAAGCTCCTACAATGAGCAGTTCTTC. Translated, it gives CASSSSSGSSYNEQFF.

This CDR3 reads CASSLSLNTEAFF. The CDR3 nucleotides read TGTGCCAGCAGCCTTTCCTTGAACACTGAAGCTTTCTTT. The rearrangement uses TRBV2 and TRBJ1-1; D not resolved. The V and J ends lost 6 bases and 0 bases respectively, with 8 bases between them. This CDR3 is 13 amino acids long. The germline V gene has CDR1 SNHLY and CDR2 FYNNEI.

The chain carries TRBV14 and TRBJ1-3, with D unresolved. The germline V gene has CDR1 SGHDN and CDR2 FVKESK. Deletions cut 4 bases from V and 3 bases from J, with 7 bases between. The CDR3 is 13 residues long. CDR3 DNA sequence: TGTGCCAGCAGCCCCTCCCTTGGAAACACCATATATTTT. Amino acid sequence: CASSPSLGNTIYF.

Comment on this clone: One junction end does not reproduce the germline sequence, and a read error may be involved. This chain uses TRBV4-3 with TRBJ1-6, with 8 bases aligning to TRBD1. CDR3 size: 15 residues. Germline V gene data show CDR1 as LGHNA and CDR2 as YSLEER. CDR3 sequence reads: CAGSQPDRVNSPLHF. For the CDR3, the DNA is TGCGCCGGCAGCCAACCGGACAGGGTTAATTCACCCCTCCACTTT.

The chain recombines TRBV9 with TRBJ1-6; tentatively, D is TRBD1 (5 bases). CDR1 and CDR2 from the germline V gene are SGDLS and YYNGEE. Trimming took 0 bases from V and 8 from J, leaving 15 bases between them. This CDR3 has 16 amino acids. This CDR3 is CASSVGGGSADSPLHF. CDR3 DNA: TGTGCCAGCAGCGTAGGTGGGGGGTCGGCAGATTCACCCCTCCACTTT.

J is TRBJ2-7 and V is TRBV28, with D possibly TRBD1 on 6 matching bases. The CDR3 spans 14 residues. The germline CDR1 and CDR2 sequences are MDHEN and SYDVKM. The V end was cut by 8 bases, the J end by 3 bases, with 17 bases between. The CDR3 nucleotides read TGTGCCAGCGCCAGGGGAATGGTGCGCTACGAGCAGTACGTC. Residues: CASARGMVRYEQYV.

This clone was detected a few times. The chain recombines TRBV7-9 with TRBJ1-2; D uncertain. CDR1 SEHNR and CDR2 FQNEAQ come from the germline V gene (reference sequence). V was pared by 1 base and J by 7 bases, with 7 bases between. CDR3 length equals 12 residues. DNA for the CDR3: TGTGCCAGCAGCTTAGAGCGGGTTGGCTACACCTTC. This gives the protein CASSLERVGYTF.

The chain has TRBV27 and TRBJ2-7; D possibly corresponds to TRBD2 (5 bases). Trimming stripped 3 bases from V and 2 bases from J, with 14 bases between. The CDR3 loop spans 15 amino acids. Germline CDR1 MNHEY, CDR2 SMNVEV (reference sequence). DNA of the CDR3: TGTGCCAGCAGTTTTAGGGCCAGAGGGACCTACGAGCAGTACTTC. This encodes CASSFRARGTYEQYF.

This chain joins TRBV11-3 and TRBJ2-5; 7 nucleotides agree with TRBD1. The CDR3 runs to 14 residues. V lost 5 bases and J lost 4; bases outside the gene matches: 7. Germline V CDR1 and CDR2: SGHNT, YENEEA. The CDR3 loop is CASSNRQGPETQYF. The CDR3 DNA reads as TGTGCCAGCAGCAACAGACAGGGTCCAGAGACCCAGTACTTC.

The gene calls are TRBV5-5 and TRBJ2-7; possibly TRBD1 for D (6 bases). Trimming pared 4 bases from V and 6 bases from J, leaving 11 bases between. The CDR3 contains 12 residues. Germline CDR1 reads SGHKS; CDR2 reads YYEKEE (reference sequence). The CDR3 loop is CASSNRVGEQYV. The CDR3 nucleotides read TGTGCCAGCAGCAACAGGGTTGGCGAGCAGTACGTC.

Remarks on this clone: The likely explanation is a read error, given a far larger clone one base away. This sequence joins TRBV2 and TRBJ1-1, with 8 bases aligning to TRBD1. Germline V gene sequence: CDR1 SNHLY, CDR2 FYNNEI. The CDR3 has 14 residues. CDR3 residues: CASREQGANTGAFF. CDR3 coding DNA: TGTGCCAGCAGGGAGCAGGGGGCGAACACTGGAGCTTTCTTT.

The chain is built from TRBV7-9 and TRBJ1-6; the match to TRBD1 covers 10 bases. The CDR3 is 14 amino acids. Looked up from germline, CDR1 is SEHNR and CDR2 is FQNEAQ (reference sequence). The ends lost 5 bases at V and 10 bases at J; junction bases unmatched: 5. Written as DNA, the CDR3 is TGTGCCAGCAGCCCCGGGACAGGGGTCTCACCCCTCCACTTT. This translates into CASSPGTGVSPLHF.

The chain couples TRBV7-2 to TRBJ2-5; 9 bases line up with TRBD2. J gave up 2 bases and V 1 base, and 5 bases lay outside the gene matches. Germline-derived CDR1 and CDR2 are SGHTA and FQGNSA. The CDR3 totals 16 residues. CDR3 DNA: TGTGCCAGCAGCTTAGGGGCCAGCGGGGGGCAAGAGACCCAGTACTTC. Encoded protein: CASSLGASGGQETQYF. The full variable domain, with the rest looked up from reference TRBV7-2 and TRBJ2-5, is GAGVSQSPSNKVTEKGKDVELRCDPISGHTALYWYRQSLGQGLEFLIYFQGNSAPDKSGLPSDRFSAERTGGSVSTLTIQRTQQEDSAVYLCASSLGASGGQETQYFGPGTRLLVL.

This clone was observed a handful of times. The chain is built from TRBV30 and TRBJ1-4; D gene ambiguous. From germline, CDR1 is GTSNPN and CDR2 SVGIG (reference sequence). With 2 bases removed from V and 7 bases from J, the gap between germline ends came to 14 bases. The CDR3 is 14 residues long. DNA for the CDR3: TGTGCCTGGAGTAACAGCCGAACCATTGAAAAACTGTTTTTT. It translates to CAWSNSRTIEKLFF.

This clone was recorded a few times. The rearrangement links TRBV7-2 to TRBJ2-7; D might be TRBD2 (5 bases). The CDR3 runs 13 residues. Germline V gene lookup returns CDR1 SGHTA and CDR2 FQGNSA. Trimming stripped 5 bases from V and 3 bases from J, with 11 bases between. The CDR3 DNA is TGTGCCAGCAGCCCAAGAGCGGACTACGAGCAGTACGTC. It translates to CASSPRADYEQYV.

The chain joins TRBV27 to TRBJ2-7, with 9 positions matching TRBD1. This CDR3 is 14 amino acids long. The V and J ends lost 6 bases and 5 bases, in that order; junction bases with no gene match: 8. Germline V gene lookup returns CDR1 MNHEY and CDR2 SMNVEV (reference sequence). In nucleotides, the CDR3 is TGTGCCAGCAGAACCGGGACAGGGCGTGACGAGCAGTACTTC. As protein: CASRTGTGRDEQYF.

The chain recombines TRBV4-3 with TRBJ2-3; maybe TRBD1 (5 bases). Germline CDR1 LGHNA, CDR2 YSLEER. This CDR3 region has 16 residues. Trimming removed 1 base at V and 4 bases at J, with 15 bases between. This CDR3 reads CASSQGPFSGPDTQYF. The CDR3 nucleotides are TGCGCCAGCAGCCAAGGGCCTTTCTCAGGGCCAGATACGCAGTATTTT.